Listed below are T cell receptor beta chains from one sample, sequenced in a study of blood T cell repertoires in COVID-19. Sequenced by immunoSEQ multiplex PCR; TCRdb stores in-frame clones only, minus some. The sample records 250,000 to 300,000 clones, 75% to 90% being singletons. What was sequenced was peripheral blood. The receptors derive from a woman aged 70-85 years with acute or convalescent COVID-19. CDR3s include the opening cysteine and the closing phenylalanine or tryptophan. The D gene is left open where the match is weak.

V gene	J gene	D gene	CDR3 protein
TRBV5-4	TRBJ2-3	-	CASSLLGATDTQYF
TRBV5-4	TRBJ1-2	-	CASSLLGGDGYTF
TRBV7-8	TRBJ2-7	TRBD1	CASSRTGGYEQYF
TRBV7-9	TRBJ2-5	-	CASSFPTSGETQYF
TRBV7-9	TRBJ1-4	TRBD1	CASSPPGTAGKLFF
TRBV9	TRBJ1-6	-	CASSWGGQEGSPLHF
TRBV10-3	TRBJ1-1	-	CAISLNTEAFF
TRBV27	TRBJ1-6	TRBD1	CASSQDPTGGGSPLHF
TRBV3-1/TRBV3-2	TRBJ2-7	-	CASSQTAPYEQYF
TRBV5-8	TRBJ2-7	TRBD1	CASRDRGLYEQYF
TRBV4-1	TRBJ1-4	-	CASKAIGLRNEKLFF
TRBV3-1/TRBV3-2	TRBJ2-5	TRBD2	CASSPLSGGTQYF
TRBV30	TRBJ1-6	TRBD1	CAGSTGGSYNSPLHF